These T cell receptor beta chains were read from a single sample in a study of CD8 T cells in Susac syndrome. TCRdb used MiXCR to reprocess the immunoSEQ multiplex PCR reads, holding one entry per CDR3 protein. Of some 150,000 distinct CDR3 sequences in the sample, about 95% were seen once. The sample taken for sequencing was CD4+ T cells from PBMCs. These receptors all stem from a human donor with Susac syndrome. The CDR3 runs from the conserved cysteine through the conserved F or W. A D gene is named only where the DNA matches it firmly. Size tells how often a clone was seen (once, few, many) or the class of an expanded clone, and some rows leave it out.

J	V	D	length	size	DNA	CDR3
TRBJ2-1	TRBV2	TRBD1	14	-	TGTGCCAGCAGTGGGGCAGGGGGATTAGATGAGCAGTTCTTC	CASSGAGGLDEQFF
TRBJ1-1	TRBV29-1	-	14	-	TGCAGCGTTCGGGGAGGATCACAGAACACTGAAGCTTTCTTT	CSVRGGSQNTEAFF
TRBJ2-3	TRBV7-9	-	12	-	TGTGCCAGCAGCTCTGCCGGACTCACGCAGTATTTT	CASSSAGLTQYF
TRBJ1-6	TRBV14	-	14	-	TGTGCCAGCGGCGCCTTTACCTATAATTCACCCCTCCACTTT	CASGAFTYNSPLHF
TRBJ1-2	TRBV7-3	TRBD1	14	-	TGTGCCAGCAGCACCCAGGGACAGGGGTATGGCTACACCTTC	CASSTQGQGYGYTF
TRBJ1-1	TRBV20-1	TRBD1	14	-	TGCAGTGCTAGCCAGACAGGGATAAACACTGAAGCTTTCTTT	CSASQTGINTEAFF
TRBJ2-7	TRBV7-2	-	15	-	TGTGCCAGCAGCGTAGCCGCCCAGGGAACCTACGAGCAGTACTTC	CASSVAAQGTYEQYF
TRBJ2-5	TRBV2	TRBD2	14	-	TGTGCCAGCAGCGGGGGGGGAGGGCCGGAGACCCAGTACTTC	CASSGGGGPETQYF
TRBJ1-1	TRBV4-2	TRBD1	12	-	TGTGCCAGCAGCCCCTCGACAGGGAAAGCTTTCTTT	CASSPSTGKAFF
TRBJ2-3	TRBV5-1	TRBD2	15	-	TGCGCCAGCAGTACCAGCGGGGGGCGGACAGATACGCAGTATTTT	CASSTSGGRTDTQYF
TRBJ1-6	TRBV12-3/TRBV12-4	-	12	-	TGTGCCAGCAGTCGCGGCAATTCACCCCTCCACTTT	CASSRGNSPLHF
TRBJ2-7	TRBV29-1	-	13	-	TGCAGCGCCGGGGGGGGACAGACCTACGAGCAGTACTTC	CSAGGGQTYEQYF
TRBJ2-5	TRBV20-1	-	12	-	TGCAGTGCTAGAGGGGCAGGGGAGACCCAGTACTTC	CSARGAGETQYF
TRBJ2-2	TRBV5-4	-	12	-	TGTGCCAGCAGCTCCACAACCGGGGAGCTGTTTTTT	CASSSTTGELFF
TRBJ2-7	TRBV29-1	TRBD2	13	-	TGCAGCGTGGAGGGACTAGCGGGGTACGAGCAGTACTTC	CSVEGLAGYEQYF
TRBJ1-1	TRBV19	TRBD1	12	once	TGTGCCAGTTGTGACAGGGGGATTGAAGCTTTCTTT	CASCDRGIEAFF
TRBJ1-5	TRBV12-3/TRBV12-4	-	14	-	TGTGCCAGCAGTTGGGGTGATAGCAATCAGCCCCAGCATTTT	CASSWGDSNQPQHF